Each of the 3 T cell receptor beta chains below was sequenced from the same sample in a study of CD8+ T cells in alopecia areata. Extracted RNA was reverse transcribed into cDNA, the sequencing template. Sequencing was performed with immunoSEQ multiplex PCR; in TCRdb, only in-frame clones are kept and a portion is missing. Here the sample spans more than 150,000 clones, about half being singletons. Sample treatment: oral pan-JAK inhibitor, 5-10 mg twice daily. Specimen: CD8+ T cells sorted from blood, collected around week 53, from a patient treated with tofacitinib. The receptors here all came from a human donor with alopecia areata.

In this sample, this clone turned up a few times. The chain combines TRBV4-2 with TRBJ2-7, with D tentatively TRBD1 or TRBD2 (6 bases each). Germline loops: CDR1 LGHNA, CDR2 YNFKEQ. V dropped 3 bases and J dropped 2 bases, with 14 bases sitting between them. This CDR3 has 15 amino acids. The CDR3 DNA reads as TGTGCCAGCAGCCAGGAGGGGACAACTACCTACGAGCAGTACTTC. This sequence encodes CASSQEGTTTYEQYF.

V usage is TRBV7-8 and J usage is TRBJ2-3, with TRBD2 identical over 11 bases. After removal of 5 bases from V and 7 bases from J, the junction contained 11 bases not matched to a gene. The germline V gene has CDR1 SGHVS and CDR2 FQNEAQ. The CDR3 totals 16 residues. Here the CDR3 DNA reads TGTGCCAGCAGCAAGACTAGCGGGGAACTTGTGTATACGCAGTATTTT. This translates into CASSKTSGELVYTQYF.

This clone was counted once. The CDR3 sequence: CATSRDRAGERTQYF. The CDR3 DNA reads as TGTGCCACCAGCAGAGATCGGGCAGGGGAGAGGACCCAGTACTTC. J is TRBJ2-5 and V is TRBV15; weak D call: TRBD1 (6 bases). Germline CDR1 LNHNV, CDR2 YYDKDF (reference sequence). With 0 bases removed from V and 7 bases from J, the gap between germline ends came to 15 bases. This CDR3 spans 15 amino acids. Complete variable domain (other parts from reference TRBV15 and TRBJ2-5): DAMVIQNPRYQVTQFGKPVTLSCSQTLNHNVMYWYQQKSSQAPKLLFHYYDKDFNNEADTPDNFQSRRPNTSFCFLDIRSPGLGDTAMYLCATSRDRAGERTQYFGPGTRLLVL.